These 30 T cell receptor beta chains originate from one sample sequenced in a study of control samples from healthy donors and cancer patients. Here immunoSEQ multiplex PCR was the method, and the copy in TCRdb shows in-frame clones only, minus some. Here the sample spans roughly 30,000 clones, around nine tenths being singletons. The sequencing input was formalin-fixed, paraffin-embedded tissue. The receptors come from a female donor with melanoma.

The chain is built from TRBV9 and TRBJ1-4; D is possibly TRBD1 (5 bases). The CDR3 covers 14 residues. CDR1 is SGDLS, CDR2 YYNGEE, per germline. V lost 4 bases to trimming and J lost 7 bases, with 14 bases between them. CDR3 bases: TGTGCCAGCAGCCCGCGGACACGGGGTGAAAAACTGTTTTTT. Its translation: CASSPRTRGEKLFF.

CDR3 in amino acids: CASSEAQGDRGRQPQHF. CDR3 DNA sequence: TGTGCCAGCAGTGAAGCGCAGGGGGACAGGGGGAGACAGCCCCAGCATTTT. The chain combines TRBV6-1 with TRBJ1-5; 11 nucleotides match TRBD1. Germline CDR1 MNHNS, CDR2 SASEGT. This CDR3 is 17 amino acids long. The ends lost 0 bases at V and 7 bases at J; junction bases unmatched: 8.

The V and J genes are TRBV6-6 and TRBJ1-2; D is undetermined. V lost 2 bases and J 5 bases, leaving 18 bases between the germline ends. The CDR3 is 16 residues long. Per the germline V gene, CDR1 is MNHNY and CDR2 is SVGAGI (reference sequence). The CDR3, as DNA: TGTGCCAGCAGTTACGATAGACCCCTTAGCGGTTATGGCTACACCTTC. It translates to CASSYDRPLSGYGYTF.

The chain employs TRBV15 and TRBJ1-3; D ambiguous. Between the trimmed V and J ends, which lost 0 bases and 7 bases, there was a span of 7 bases. This CDR3 comprises 13 residues. Germline V gene data show CDR1 as LNHNV and CDR2 as YYDKDF (reference sequence). CDR3 DNA sequence: TGTGCCACCAGCAGAGATCTAGGTAACACCATATATTTT. Amino acid sequence: CATSRDLGNTIYF.

The rearrangement uses TRBV5-1 and TRBJ1-1; D perhaps matches TRBD1 (5 bases). The CDR3 has 12 amino acids. Germline CDR1 is SGHRS and CDR2 is YFSETQ. V was shortened by 6 bases and J by 6 bases, with 12 bases between the two germline ends. The CDR3 DNA is TGCGCCAGCATGGGACCCGGGCCTGAAGCTTTCTTT. It translates to CASMGPGPEAFF.

The chain employs TRBV5-1 and TRBJ1-1; maybe TRBD1 (6 bases). With 4 bases removed from V and 0 bases from J, the gap between germline ends came to 10 bases. The germline CDR1 and CDR2 sequences are SGHRS and YFSETQ. This CDR3 contains 14 residues. The CDR3 loop reads CASSATGMNTEAFF. The CDR3 DNA sequence: TGCGCCAGCAGCGCAACAGGGATGAACACTGAAGCTTTCTTT.

The rearrangement links TRBV4-2 to TRBJ1-5, with unresolved D. V lost 2 bases and J 3 bases, leaving 11 bases between the germline ends. The CDR3 is 15 residues long. Germline V lookup: CDR1 LGHNA, CDR2 YNFKEQ. This chain's CDR3 is CASSQLHSHNQPQHF. The CDR3 nucleotides read TGTGCCAGCAGCCAACTTCACAGTCACAATCAGCCCCAGCATTTT.

The chain carries TRBV14 and TRBJ1-2; D might be TRBD1 (6 bases). Germline CDR1 reads SGHDN; CDR2 reads FVKESK. The CDR3 is made up of 15 amino acids. V dropped 0 bases and J dropped 2 bases, with 10 bases sitting between them. The CDR3 DNA reads TGTGCCAGCAGCCAAGATCTTGGACAGAACTATGGCTACACCTTC. This sequence encodes CASSQDLGQNYGYTF.

This chain links TRBV6-2 or TRBV6-3 with TRBJ1-1; TRBD1 aligns across 7 bases. This CDR3 region has 13 residues. The V and J ends lost 5 bases and 0 bases, in that order; junction bases with no gene match: 0. Germline V CDR1 and CDR2: MNHEY, SVGEGT. In nucleotides, the CDR3 is TGTGCCAGCAGTCAGGGGGTGAACACTGAAGCTTTCTTT. Amino acid sequence: CASSQGVNTEAFF.

The chain joins TRBV2 to TRBJ1-5; no reliable D call. V lost 7 bases and J lost 3, with 10 bases in between. The CDR3 is made up of 13 amino acids. Looked up from germline, CDR1 is SNHLY and CDR2 is FYNNEI. The CDR3: CASKGQPNQPQHF. Written as DNA, the CDR3 is TGTGCCAGCAAAGGGCAGCCCAATCAGCCCCAGCATTTT.

This clone was seen only once. The rearrangement links TRBV19 to TRBJ1-2, with 10 bases matching TRBD1. The CDR3 has 14 residues. CDR1 is LNHDA and CDR2 is SQIVND in the germline V gene (reference sequence). J was trimmed by 8 bases and V by 9 bases; bases with no gene match: 12. The CDR3 region is CASTDRDRGYGYTF. DNA for the CDR3: TGTGCCAGCACGGACCGGGACAGGGGTTACGGCTACACCTTC.

The rearrangement joins TRBV11-2 to TRBJ2-6, with D maybe TRBD2 (5 bases). Trimming stripped 1 base from V and 3 bases from J, with 10 bases between. From germline, CDR1 is SGHAT and CDR2 FQNNGV. CDR3 length: 16 amino acids. The CDR3 is CASSLVRGGGANVLTF. The CDR3 DNA reads TGTGCCAGCAGCTTAGTCCGGGGTGGTGGGGCCAACGTCCTGACTTTC.

The J gene is TRBJ2-1, the V gene TRBV20-1; TRBD2 agrees at 7 bases. After removal of 3 bases from V and 10 bases from J, the junction contained 9 bases not matched to a gene. Germline CDR1 reads DFQATT; CDR2 reads SNEGSKA (reference sequence). The CDR3 runs 13 residues. The CDR3 DNA is TGCAGTGCTAGTATATGGGAGGGCGGAGAGCAGTTCTTC. Its protein is CSASIWEGGEQFF.

V and J are TRBV19 and TRBJ2-1; 9 positions match TRBD2. The CDR3 loop spans 17 amino acids. Germline CDR1 LNHDA, CDR2 SQIVND (reference sequence). Trimming took 3 bases from V and 7 from J; bases not matched to a gene: 13. CDR3 residues: CASSIGGSGSFRNEQFF. CDR3 nucleotide sequence: TGTGCCAGTAGTATTGGGGGTAGCGGGAGTTTTAGGAATGAGCAGTTCTTC.

CDR3 DNA: TGTGCCAGCAGCCAAAACGGAGTGCAAGATACGCAGTATTTT. Protein: CASSQNGVQDTQYF. The chain links TRBV11-3 to TRBJ2-3; D unclear. Germline V lookup: CDR1 SGHNT, CDR2 YENEEA. The CDR3 is 14 amino acids. Trimming took 5 bases from V and 5 from J, leaving 14 bases between them.

The chain links TRBV19 to TRBJ1-2, with unresolved D. The length of the CDR3 is 12 residues. V was pared by 5 bases and J by 4 bases, with 8 bases between. Germline assignment: CDR1 LNHDA and CDR2 SQIVND (reference sequence). The CDR3 coding sequence is TGTGCCAGTAGTCCGGACCGCTATGGCTACACCTTC. Protein sequence: CASSPDRYGYTF.

The chain recombines TRBV3-1 (or the pseudogene TRBV3-2) with TRBJ2-1, with 9 positions matching TRBD2. This CDR3 comprises 18 residues. The V segment lost 6 bases and the J segment 4 bases; nucleotides outside the gene matches: 16. CDR1 is LGHDT and CDR2 is YNNKEL in the germline V gene (reference sequence). This CDR3 reads CASSQRITGLASYNEQFF. The CDR3 bases are TGTGCCAGCAGTCAGAGGATAACGGGACTAGCCTCTTACAATGAGCAGTTCTTC.

This chain links TRBV6-5 with TRBJ1-5; no firm D call. Germline lookup yields CDR1 MNHEY and CDR2 SVGAGI. This CDR3 spans 13 amino acids. The V end lost 5 bases, the J end lost 7 bases, and 12 bases lay between the germline ends. The CDR3 reads CASSNTVFQPQHF. CDR3 nucleotide sequence: TGTGCCAGCAGTAACACGGTCTTCCAGCCCCAGCATTTT.

The rearrangement joins TRBV5-1 to TRBJ2-1; D is perhaps TRBD2 (6 bases). Germline values: CDR1 SGHRS, CDR2 YFSETQ. The CDR3 is 15 amino acids. The V end lost 1 base, the J end lost 4 bases, and 12 bases lay between the germline ends. The CDR3 nucleotides read TGCGCCAGCAGCTTGTACCCGGGAGAGTACAATGAGCAGTTCTTC. Translation gives CASSLYPGEYNEQFF.

This chain joins TRBV3-1 (or the pseudogene TRBV3-2) and TRBJ2-1, with D possibly TRBD2 on 6 matching bases. Trimming pared 2 bases from V and 0 bases from J, leaving 8 bases between. This CDR3 contains 15 residues. From germline, CDR1 is LGHDT and CDR2 YNNKEL (reference sequence). For the CDR3, the DNA is TGTGCCAGCAGCCAACTAGCGAGCTCCTACAATGAGCAGTTCTTC. Translating gives CASSQLASSYNEQFF.

CDR3 region: CASSEDFWGTERETQYF. The CDR3, as DNA: TGTGCCAGCAGTGAAGATTTTTGGGGGACGGAACGAGAGACCCAGTACTTC. The chain employs TRBV6-1 and TRBJ2-5; D may match TRBD1 or TRBD2 (5 bases each). CDR3 length equals 17 residues. V dropped 1 base and J dropped 4 bases, with 19 bases sitting between them. The germline V gene encodes CDR1 MNHNS and CDR2 SASEGT.

This clone was detected only once. The chain recombines TRBV7-2 with TRBJ1-1, with D perhaps matching TRBD1 (6 bases). Trimming removed 6 bases from V and 4 bases from J, with 15 bases in between. This CDR3 has 14 amino acids. Germline V lookup: CDR1 SGHTA, CDR2 FQGNSA. The CDR3 loop reads CASSSQGEGTEAFF. As DNA, the CDR3 is TGTGCCAGCAGTTCACAGGGTGAAGGCACTGAAGCTTTCTTT. Supplemented by reference TRBV7-2 and TRBJ1-1, the full variable domain reads GAGVSQSPSNKVTEKGKDVELRCDPISGHTALYWYRQSLGQGLEFLIYFQGNSAPDKSGLPSDRFSAERTGGSVSTLTIQRTQQEDSAVYLCASSSQGEGTEAFFGQGTRLTVV.

The genes are TRBV29-1 and TRBJ2-2; D is undetermined. Germline V gene data show CDR1 as SQVTM and CDR2 as ANQGSEA. The CDR3 sequence is 13 residues long. V was cut by 4 bases and J by 1 base, with 7 bases left in between. In DNA form, the CDR3 reads TGCAGCGTTGGGGCAGTGAACACCGGGGAGCTGTTTTTT. This sequence encodes CSVGAVNTGELFF.

The V gene is TRBV27, the J gene TRBJ1-1; D is possibly TRBD1 (5 bases). Trimming took 3 bases from V and 1 from J, leaving 15 bases between them. The germline V gene encodes CDR1 MNHEY and CDR2 SMNVEV (reference sequence). The CDR3 contains 16 residues. The CDR3 DNA reads TGTGCCAGCAGTTTCAGGTCGAGGGGCCCGAACACTGAAGCTTTCTTT. Amino acids: CASSFRSRGPNTEAFF.

The chain carries TRBV27 and TRBJ2-4, with a tentative D call TRBD1 (5 bases). V was pared by 3 bases and J by 0 bases, with 12 bases between. The CDR3 loop spans 16 amino acids. The V gene's germline CDR1 is MNHEY and CDR2 SMNVEV (reference sequence). In nucleotides, the CDR3 is TGTGCCAGCAGTTTTGTGACAGAACTAGCCAAAAACATTCAGTACTTC. Translating it yields CASSFVTELAKNIQYF.

This clone occurred once. This chain uses TRBV6-5 with TRBJ2-1, with D tentatively TRBD2 (6 bases). The V gene lost 2 bases and the J gene lost 10 bases, with 15 bases spanning the gap. Germline V gene sequence: CDR1 MNHEY, CDR2 SVGAGI. The CDR3 loop spans 14 amino acids. The CDR3: CASSYPRSGGEQFF. In DNA, the CDR3 is TGTGCCAGCAGTTACCCTCGTAGCGGTGGCGAGCAGTTCTTC.

In its sample, this clone was seen once. The chain uses TRBV12-3 or TRBV12-4 and TRBJ1-2; D may be TRBD1 (5 bases). The CDR3 is 11 amino acids. V was trimmed by 1 base and J by 13 bases, leaving 10 bases between them. Here the CDR3 reads CASSLGGSGTF. The DNA of the CDR3 is TGTGCCAGCAGTTTAGGGGGGTCGGGCACCTTC.

This chain links TRBV7-3 with TRBJ2-1; either TRBD1 or TRBD2 may supply D (6 bases each). CDR1 is SGHTA and CDR2 is FQGTGA in the germline V gene. Trimming shortened V by 4 bases and J by 10 bases, and 17 bases separated the two germline ends. CDR3 length: 14 residues. The chain's CDR3 is CASSSGGSRREQFF. In DNA form, the CDR3 reads TGTGCCAGCAGCTCCGGGGGCAGCAGACGAGAGCAGTTCTTC.

CDR3 sequence: CASSGAGTSGRAGYNEQFF. The CDR3 bases are TGTGCCAGCAGTGGCGCCGGGACTAGCGGGAGGGCGGGCTACAATGAGCAGTTCTTC. This chain uses TRBV2 with TRBJ2-1; 16 bases map to TRBD2. J gave up 3 bases and V 4 bases, and 9 bases lay outside the gene matches. The germline gives CDR1 SNHLY, CDR2 FYNNEI. The CDR3 length is 19 residues.

This clone was observed a few times. The rearrangement links TRBV20-1 to TRBJ1-2; possible D gene TRBD1, 6 bases. This CDR3 is built from 12 residues. V was shortened by 3 bases and J by 8 bases, with 13 bases between the two germline ends. From germline, CDR1 is DFQATT and CDR2 SNEGSKA (reference sequence). Written as DNA, the CDR3 is TGCAGTGCTAGTTTGGGGGCGGGAGGCTACACCTTC. Translated: CSASLGAGGYTF.